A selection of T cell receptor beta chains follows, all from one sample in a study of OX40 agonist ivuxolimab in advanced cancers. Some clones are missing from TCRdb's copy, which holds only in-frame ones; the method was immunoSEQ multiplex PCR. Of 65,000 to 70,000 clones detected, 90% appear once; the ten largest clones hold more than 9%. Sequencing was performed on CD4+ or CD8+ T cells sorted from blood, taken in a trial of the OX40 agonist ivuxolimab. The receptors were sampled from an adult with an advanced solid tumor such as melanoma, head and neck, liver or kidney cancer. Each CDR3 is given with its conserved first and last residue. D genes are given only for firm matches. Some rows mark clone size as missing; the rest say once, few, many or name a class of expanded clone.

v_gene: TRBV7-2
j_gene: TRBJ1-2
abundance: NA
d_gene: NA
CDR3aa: CASSLGQFYGYTF
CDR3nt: TGTGCCAGCAGCTTGGGGCAGTTCTATGGCTACACCTTC

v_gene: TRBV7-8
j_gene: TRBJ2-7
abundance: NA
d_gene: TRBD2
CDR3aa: CASSLEAGEDEQYF
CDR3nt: TGTGCCAGCAGCTTAGAGGCGGGAGAGGACGAGCAGTACTTC

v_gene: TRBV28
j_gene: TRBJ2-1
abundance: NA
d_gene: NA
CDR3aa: CASSPRAGPYNEQFF
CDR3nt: TGTGCCAGCAGTCCCCGCGCCGGACCCTACAATGAGCAGTTCTTC

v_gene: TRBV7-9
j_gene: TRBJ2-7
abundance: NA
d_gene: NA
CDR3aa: CASSQSWGEQYF
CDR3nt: TGTGCCAGCAGCCAATCATGGGGCGAGCAGTACTTC

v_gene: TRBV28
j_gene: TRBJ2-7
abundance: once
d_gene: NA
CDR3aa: CASSQGQSAYEQYF
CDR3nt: TGTGCCAGCAGCCAGGGACAATCGGCCTACGAGCAGTACTTC

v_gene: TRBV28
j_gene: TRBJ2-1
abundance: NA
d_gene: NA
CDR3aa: CASTGAGSYNEQFF
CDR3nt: TGTGCCAGCACTGGGGCAGGGAGCTACAATGAGCAGTTCTTC

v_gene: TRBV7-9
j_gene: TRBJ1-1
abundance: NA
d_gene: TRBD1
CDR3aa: CASSLGTGFNTEAFF
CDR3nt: TGTGCCAGCAGCTTAGGGACAGGATTTAACACTGAAGCTTTCTTT

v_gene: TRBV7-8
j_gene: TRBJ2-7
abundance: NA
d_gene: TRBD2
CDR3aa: CASSLGSSGYSYEQYF
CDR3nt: TGTGCCAGCAGCTTGGGCTCTAGCGGATACTCCTACGAGCAGTACTTC

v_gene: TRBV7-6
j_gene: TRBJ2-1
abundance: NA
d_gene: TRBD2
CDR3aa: CASSSTSGTYNEQFF
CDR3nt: TGTGCCAGCAGCTCGACTAGCGGGACCTACAATGAGCAGTTCTTC

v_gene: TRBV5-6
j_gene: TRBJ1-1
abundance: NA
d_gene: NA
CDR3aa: CASSLLQRNTEAFF
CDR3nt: TGTGCCAGCAGCCTTCTCCAGAGGAACACTGAAGCTTTCTTT

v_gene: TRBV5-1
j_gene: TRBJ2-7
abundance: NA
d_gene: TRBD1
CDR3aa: CASSSQGFDYEQYF
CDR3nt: TGCGCCAGCAGCTCACAGGGGTTCGACTACGAGCAGTACTTC

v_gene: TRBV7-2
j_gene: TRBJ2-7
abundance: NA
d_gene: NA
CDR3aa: CASSWGRGPYEQYF
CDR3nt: TGTGCCAGCAGCTGGGGGCGGGGCCCCTACGAGCAGTACTTC

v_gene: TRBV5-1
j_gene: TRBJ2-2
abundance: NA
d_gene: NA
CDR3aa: CASSLLGRDGTGELFF
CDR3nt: TGCGCCAGCAGCTTGCTAGGCAGGGATGGGACCGGGGAGCTGTTTTTT

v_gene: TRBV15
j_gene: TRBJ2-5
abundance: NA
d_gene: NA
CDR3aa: CATSRGETQYF
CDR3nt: TGTGCCACCAGCAGAGGCGAGACCCAGTACTTC

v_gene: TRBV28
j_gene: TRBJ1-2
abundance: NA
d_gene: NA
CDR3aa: CASSLGGRGYTF
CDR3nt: TGTGCCAGCAGTTTAGGAGGACGGGGCTACACCTTC

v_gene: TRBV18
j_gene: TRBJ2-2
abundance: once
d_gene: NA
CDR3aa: CASSPSSGLGELFF
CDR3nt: TGTGCCAGCTCACCAAGTTCAGGGCTCGGGGAGCTGTTTTTT

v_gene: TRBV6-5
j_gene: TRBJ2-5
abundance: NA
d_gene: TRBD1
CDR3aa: CASSHRDRLETQYF
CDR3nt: TGTGCCAGCAGTCACCGGGACAGGCTAGAGACCCAGTACTTC

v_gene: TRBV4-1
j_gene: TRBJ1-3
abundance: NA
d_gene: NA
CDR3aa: CASRQGDSGNTIYF
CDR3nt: TGCGCCAGCAGACAGGGCGACTCTGGAAACACCATATATTTT

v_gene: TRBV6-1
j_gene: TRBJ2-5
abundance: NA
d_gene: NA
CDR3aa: CASQGRDYRETQYF
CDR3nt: TGTGCCTCACAGGGCCGGGACTACCGAGAGACCCAGTACTTC

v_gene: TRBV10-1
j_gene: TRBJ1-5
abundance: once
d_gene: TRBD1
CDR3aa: CASSTGQYSNQPQHF
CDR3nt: TGCGCCAGCAGTACGGGACAGTATAGCAATCAGCCCCAGCATTTT

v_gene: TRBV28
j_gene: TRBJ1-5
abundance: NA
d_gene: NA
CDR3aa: CASSPALLWSNQPQHF
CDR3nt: TGTGCCAGCAGTCCCGCATTGTTATGGAGCAATCAGCCCCAGCATTTT

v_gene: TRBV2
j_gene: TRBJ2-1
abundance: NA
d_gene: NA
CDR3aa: CASSEALGGVYNEQFF
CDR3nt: TGTGCCAGCAGTGAAGCGCTGGGAGGAGTGTACAATGAGCAGTTCTTC

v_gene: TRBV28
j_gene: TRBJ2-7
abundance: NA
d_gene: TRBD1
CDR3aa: CASSSLAGQGDEQYF
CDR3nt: TGTGCCAGCAGTTCCCTGGCGGGACAGGGGGACGAGCAGTACTTC

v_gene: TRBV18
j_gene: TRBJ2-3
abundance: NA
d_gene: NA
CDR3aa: CASSPLLASATDTQYF
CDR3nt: TGTGCCAGCTCACCCCTACTAGCATCGGCCACAGATACGCAGTATTTT

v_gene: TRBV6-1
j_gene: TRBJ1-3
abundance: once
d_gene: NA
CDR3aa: CAVRDFRTLGNTIYF
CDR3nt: TGTGCCGTACGGGACTTCCGAACGTTGGGAAACACCATATATTTT

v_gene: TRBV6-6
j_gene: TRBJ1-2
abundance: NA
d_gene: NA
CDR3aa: CASSPSRGSYTF
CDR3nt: TGTGCCAGCAGTCCATCTCGGGGGAGCTACACCTTC

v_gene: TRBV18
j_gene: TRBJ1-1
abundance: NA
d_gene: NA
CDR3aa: CASSPGMNTEAFF
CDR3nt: TGTGCCAGCTCACCCGGGATGAACACTGAAGCTTTCTTT

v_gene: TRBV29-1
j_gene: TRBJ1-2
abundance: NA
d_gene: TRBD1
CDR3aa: CSVERQGASYTF
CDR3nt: TGCAGCGTTGAAAGGCAGGGGGCCAGCTACACCTTC

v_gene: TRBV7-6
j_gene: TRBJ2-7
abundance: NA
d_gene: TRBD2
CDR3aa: CASSKGRTSGSAGQYF
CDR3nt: TGTGCCAGCAGCAAGGGGAGGACTAGCGGGAGTGCGGGGCAGTACTTC